The 23 T cell receptor beta chains listed next were all sequenced from one sample in a study of T cell responses to AZD1222 COVID-19 vaccine. Libraries were prepared by immunoSEQ multiplex PCR; TCRdb keeps only in-frame clonotypes and omits some of them. The sample contains roughly 120,000 clones, approximately 83% of which appear only once. Sequenced material: peripheral blood, taken on day 0 of MenACWY control vaccination. The receptors here all came from an adult in good health.

The V and J genes are TRBV5-4 and TRBJ1-4, with 10 bases identical to TRBD1. Trimming cost V 4 bases and J 8 bases; bases outside gene matches: 11. Per the germline V gene, CDR1 is SGHNT and CDR2 is YYREEE (reference sequence). CDR3 size: 16 residues. In DNA, the CDR3 is TGTGCCAGCAGCCCACCGAGACAGGGGGCGAGAGAAAAACTGTTTTTT. Its translation: CASSPPRQGAREKLFF.

The chain employs TRBV19 and TRBJ1-5; no clear D. CDR1 and CDR2 from the germline V gene are LNHDA and SQIVND (reference sequence). The V end lost 8 bases, the J end lost 0 bases, and 11 bases lay between the germline ends. The CDR3 runs to 14 residues. The CDR3 here is CASGLQSSNQPQHF. The CDR3 DNA reads as TGTGCCAGTGGGTTGCAGAGTAGCAATCAGCCCCAGCATTTT.

V and J are TRBV20-1 and TRBJ2-3; 8 nucleotides line up with TRBD2. In germline, CDR1 is DFQATT, CDR2 SNEGSKA (reference sequence). With 3 bases clipped from V and 6 bases from J, the junction kept 8 bases outside the gene matches. This CDR3 region has 14 residues. This CDR3 is CSASIAGRWDTQYF. CDR3 DNA sequence: TGCAGTGCTAGTATAGCGGGGAGGTGGGATACGCAGTATTTT.

The chain carries TRBV2 and TRBJ2-2, with 8 bases identical to TRBD1. J gave up 2 bases and V 4 bases, and 3 bases lay outside the gene matches. This CDR3 is 15 amino acids long. Germline lookup yields CDR1 SNHLY and CDR2 FYNNEI. The CDR3 loop reads CASSVRGLNTGELFF. The DNA for the CDR3 is TGTGCCAGCAGTGTCAGGGGGCTAAACACCGGGGAGCTGTTTTTT.

The chain carries TRBV6-5 and TRBJ1-3; 7 nucleotides agree with TRBD1. From germline, CDR1 is MNHEY and CDR2 SVGAGI. Trimming at V came to 6 bases and at J to 7 bases, leaving 6 bases not matched to a gene. This CDR3 comprises 13 residues. The CDR3 DNA sequence: TGTGCCAGCAGCAGACAGGGATGGAACACCATATATTTT. Protein product: CASSRQGWNTIYF.

The genes are TRBV6-1 and TRBJ2-1; 13 positions match TRBD2. Germline CDR1 is MNHNS and CDR2 is SASEGT. With 1 base clipped from V and 8 bases from J, the junction kept 8 bases outside the gene matches. The CDR3 is 17 amino acids. In nucleotides, the CDR3 is TGTGCCAGCAGTGAAGAGGCCACTAGCGGGGGGGCGGATGAGCAGTTCTTC. This codes for CASSEEATSGGADEQFF.

The chain links TRBV5-1 to TRBJ2-5; D possibly matches TRBD1 or TRBD2 (7 bases each). This CDR3 comprises 16 residues. The germline CDR1 and CDR2 sequences are SGHRS and YFSETQ. V lost 1 base and J 0 bases, leaving 13 bases between the germline ends. The CDR3 is CASSLTSGTDQETQYF. In DNA, the CDR3 is TGCGCCAGCAGCTTGACCAGCGGGACAGACCAAGAGACCCAGTACTTC.

The chain couples TRBV2 to TRBJ1-4; D possibly corresponds to TRBD1 (5 bases). V gave up 3 bases and J gave up 0 bases, with 8 bases separating them. Germline CDR1 SNHLY, CDR2 FYNNEI. The CDR3 totals 15 residues. CDR3 loop: CASSEGQATNEKLFF. For the CDR3, the DNA is TGTGCCAGCAGTGAGGGGCAAGCAACTAATGAAAAACTGTTTTTT.

As regards this clone: The germline gene is not matched at one end of the junction; a read error may be the cause. V gene TRBV7-7 combines with J gene TRBJ2-5; no clear D gene. Per germline, CDR1 SSHAT and CDR2 FNYEAQ (reference sequence). The CDR3 has 13 amino acids. In DNA form, the CDR3 reads TGTGCTAGCAGCTTAGACGGCCCAGAGACCCAGTACTTC. The encoded protein is CASSLDGPETQYF.

The rearrangement joins TRBV7-2 to TRBJ1-5; no reliable D call. With 9 bases removed from V and 4 bases from J, the gap between germline ends came to 10 bases. The CDR3 has 12 amino acids. Germline V gives CDR1 SGHTA, CDR2 FQGNSA. As DNA, the CDR3 is TGTGCCAGTACTTCAGAAAATCAGCCCCAGCATTTT. Translated: CASTSENQPQHF.

The chain recombines TRBV28 with TRBJ2-7; 15 bases map to TRBD2. Trimming at V came to 4 bases and at J to 1 base, leaving 11 bases not matched to a gene. CDR3 length equals 19 residues. From germline, CDR1 is MDHEN and CDR2 SYDVKM. CDR3 DNA: TGTGCCAGCAGTTCCGGACTAGCGGGGGGGGCACGGATGTCCTACGAGCAGTACTTC. It specifies CASSSGLAGGARMSYEQYF.

This clone was seen a handful of times. The rearrangement joins TRBV9 to TRBJ2-5; D gene ambiguous. The V end was cut by 2 bases, the J end by 3 bases, with 20 bases between. This CDR3 has 17 amino acids. Germline assignment: CDR1 SGDLS and CDR2 YYNGEE. In DNA form, the CDR3 reads TGTGCCAGCAGCGTTGAGACGGCCCCCGCGGTGGAAGAGACCCAGTACTTC. Amino acids: CASSVETAPAVEETQYF.

This clone was recorded a few times. This rearrangement joins TRBV14 to TRBJ2-3; no firm D call. The V and J ends lost 6 bases and 1 base respectively, with 14 bases between them. The CDR3 extends over 15 amino acids. Germline V lookup: CDR1 SGHDN, CDR2 FVKESK. The CDR3 is CASSRGPSRTDTQYF. The CDR3 nucleotides are TGTGCCAGCAGTCGAGGACCTTCCCGCACAGATACGCAGTATTTT.

The V and J genes are TRBV6-5 and TRBJ1-2, with D perhaps TRBD1 (5 bases). The germline gives CDR1 MNHEY, CDR2 SVGAGI. The V gene lost 2 bases and the J gene lost 0 bases, with 13 bases spanning the gap. This CDR3 contains 16 residues. This CDR3 is CASSYQGRLANYGYTF. As DNA, the CDR3 is TGTGCCAGCAGTTACCAGGGCCGCTTAGCTAACTATGGCTACACCTTC.

J is TRBJ2-3 and V is TRBV28; 10 positions match TRBD1. Germline V gene data show CDR1 as MDHEN and CDR2 as SYDVKM. Trimming removed 7 bases from V and 4 bases from J; junction bases left unmatched: 8. This CDR3 has 15 residues. The CDR3 loop reads CASTLAGQGADTQYF. CDR3 coding DNA: TGTGCCAGCACTTTGGCAGGACAGGGGGCAGATACGCAGTATTTT.

The V and J genes are TRBV6-2 or TRBV6-3 and TRBJ2-4; 9 nucleotides line up with TRBD1. V gave up 2 bases and J gave up 0 bases; unmatched junction bases: 8. This CDR3 has 18 amino acids. Germline values: CDR1 MNHEY, CDR2 SVGEGT. The CDR3 loop is CASSYPTGGNLAKNIQYF. The CDR3 DNA sequence: TGTGCCAGCAGTTACCCGACAGGGGGGAACCTAGCCAAAAACATTCAGTACTTC.

This rearrangement joins TRBV5-4 to TRBJ1-2; maybe TRBD1 (6 bases). The CDR3 runs to 13 residues. With 4 bases removed from V and 2 bases from J, the gap between germline ends came to 9 bases. CDR1 SGHNT and CDR2 YYREEE come from the germline V gene (reference sequence). The CDR3 protein is CASSRTGNYGYTF. CDR3 in DNA: TGTGCCAGCAGCCGCACAGGGAACTATGGCTACACCTTC. Supplemented by reference TRBV5-4 and TRBJ1-2, the full variable domain reads ETGVTQSPTHLIKTRGQQVTLRCSSQSGHNTVSWYQQALGQGPQFIFQYYREEENGRGNFPPRFSGLQFPNYSSELNVNALELDDSALYLCASSRTGNYGYTFGSGTRLTVV.

V gene TRBV5-1 combines with J gene TRBJ2-3; D not resolved. The CDR3 spans 15 residues. V was pared by 0 bases and J by 3 bases, with 11 bases between. The germline gives CDR1 SGHRS, CDR2 YFSETQ. Here the CDR3 DNA reads TGCGCCAGCAGCTTGGTAGCTAGGTCAACAGATACGCAGTATTTT. It specifies CASSLVARSTDTQYF.

This chain links TRBV6-5 with TRBJ2-7, with TRBD2 matching over 7 bases. The CDR3 extends over 15 amino acids. Losses at the gene ends were 6 bases for V and 2 bases for J; bases not matched to a gene: 10. Per the germline V gene, CDR1 is MNHEY and CDR2 is SVGAGI. CDR3 loop: CASSQSRGGAYEQYF. The CDR3 region has the DNA TGTGCCAGCAGCCAAAGCCGCGGGGGAGCCTACGAGCAGTACTTC.

The chain couples TRBV7-2 to TRBJ2-5; TRBD2 is a possible D gene (5 bases). Trimming took off 2 bases at V and 5 bases at J, with 12 bases between the two ends. CDR3 size: 14 residues. Germline assignment: CDR1 SGHTA and CDR2 FQGNSA. In nucleotides, the CDR3 is TGTGCCAGCAGCTTATACGGGGTGGGGGAGACCCAGTACTTC. Translated: CASSLYGVGETQYF.

The J gene is TRBJ2-5, the V gene TRBV6-2 or TRBV6-3; 10 positions match TRBD1. Germline V gives CDR1 MNHEY, CDR2 SVGEGT. J gave up 4 bases and V 4 bases, and 6 bases lay outside the gene matches. This CDR3 has 15 residues. CDR3 sequence (DNA): TGTGCCAGCAGTTCGGACAGGGGGTCGGGAGAGACCCAGTACTTC. Translation gives CASSSDRGSGETQYF.

The V and J genes are TRBV7-4 and TRBJ1-2; D gene ambiguous. V dropped 2 bases and J dropped 7 bases, with 14 bases sitting between them. From germline, CDR1 is SGHVT and CDR2 SQSDAQ. The CDR3 has 14 amino acids. For the CDR3, the DNA is TGTGCCAGCAGCTTACCCTTTGTCGGGATTGGCTACACCTTC. It encodes CASSLPFVGIGYTF.

J is TRBJ1-1 and V is TRBV4-1; no clear D gene. The V end lost 1 base, the J end lost 1 base, and 4 bases lay between the germline ends. The CDR3 consists of 13 residues. The germline gives CDR1 MGHRA, CDR2 YSYEKL. The CDR3 sequence: CASSQVRNTEAFF. The CDR3 DNA follows: TGCGCCAGCAGCCAAGTTCGGAACACTGAAGCTTTCTTT.